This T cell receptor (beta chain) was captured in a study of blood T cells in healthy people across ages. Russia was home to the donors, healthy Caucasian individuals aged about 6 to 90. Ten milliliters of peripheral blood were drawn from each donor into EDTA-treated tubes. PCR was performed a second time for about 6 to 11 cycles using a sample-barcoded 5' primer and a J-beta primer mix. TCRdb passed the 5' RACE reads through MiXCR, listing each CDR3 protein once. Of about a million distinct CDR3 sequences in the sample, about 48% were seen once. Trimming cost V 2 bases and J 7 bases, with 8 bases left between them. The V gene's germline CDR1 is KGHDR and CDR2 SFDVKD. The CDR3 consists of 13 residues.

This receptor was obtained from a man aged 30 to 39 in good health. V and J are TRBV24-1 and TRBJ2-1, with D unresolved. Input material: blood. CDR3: CATSDSATNEQFF. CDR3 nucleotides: TGTGCCACCAGTGATTCTGCGACTAATGAGCAGTTCTTC.